This entry lists 32 T cell receptor beta chains sequenced from one sample in a study of blood T cell repertoires in COVID-19. Repertoires were generated with immunoSEQ multiplex PCR, while TCRdb's copy carries only in-frame clones and drops some. In the table there are 90,000 to 110,000 clones, over 75% of which are singletons. The sample comprised peripheral blood. The receptor source for this set is a middle-aged man with acute or convalescent COVID-19.

This rearrangement joins TRBV10-2 to TRBJ2-6; 7 bases match TRBD2. Germline V gene lookup returns CDR1 WSHSY and CDR2 SAAADI. This CDR3 is 15 amino acids long. J gave up 3 bases and V 4 bases, and 3 bases lay outside the gene matches. CDR3 loop: CASSGGGLGANVLTF. The CDR3 bases are TGCGCCAGCAGTGGGGGGGGTCTTGGGGCCAACGTCCTGACTTTC.

The rearrangement joins TRBV3-1 (or the pseudogene TRBV3-2) to TRBJ1-1; 8 bases fit TRBD1. V trimming: 2 bases; J trimming: 2 bases; junction bases outside the gene matches: 1. Germline values: CDR1 LGHDT, CDR2 YNNKEL (reference sequence). The CDR3 runs 14 residues. Here the CDR3 reads CASSQQGANTEAFF. CDR3 DNA sequence: TGTGCCAGCAGCCAACAGGGGGCCAACACTGAAGCTTTCTTT.

The chain carries TRBV6-1 and TRBJ1-2; 11 bases agree with TRBD1. CDR3 length: 17 amino acids. V was clipped by 3 bases and J by 2 bases; unmatched bases: 8. Germline V lookup: CDR1 MNHNS, CDR2 SASEGT. The CDR3 spells CASSDTWTGGANYGYTF. The CDR3 DNA sequence: TGTGCCAGCAGTGATACTTGGACAGGGGGCGCCAACTATGGCTACACCTTC.

The V call is TRBV14, the J call TRBJ2-1, with D perhaps TRBD2 (5 bases). This CDR3 region has 15 residues. V was cut by 4 bases and J by 0 bases, with 10 bases left in between. Germline V gene data show CDR1 as SGHDN and CDR2 as FVKESK. CDR3 DNA sequence: TGTGCCAGCAGCCGAGGACTCTACTCCTACAATGAGCAGTTCTTC. It yields the protein CASSRGLYSYNEQFF.

The chain combines TRBV10-3 with TRBJ2-3; TRBD2 agrees at 12 bases. The V gene end was trimmed by 7 bases and the J gene end by 2 bases; junction bases not matched to a gene: 10. Germline loops: CDR1 ENHRY, CDR2 SYGVKD. This CDR3 spans 17 amino acids. The CDR3 DNA sequence: TGTGCCATCAAGACTAGCGGGAGTCATCCATCCACAGATACGCAGTATTTT. It yields the protein CAIKTSGSHPSTDTQYF.

Here the CDR3 DNA reads TGTGCCAGCAGCTTAAACTTACGGGATAGGGAGACCCAGTACTTC. Protein product: CASSLNLRDRETQYF. The chain has TRBV7-9 and TRBJ2-5, with D perhaps matching TRBD2 (5 bases). CDR1 and CDR2 (germline): SEHNR, FQNEAQ (reference sequence). The CDR3 covers 15 residues. V was pared by 2 bases and J by 5 bases, with 15 bases between.

The V gene is TRBV7-8, the J gene TRBJ2-1; 9 positions agree with TRBD2. V trimming: 1 base; J trimming: 5 bases; junction bases outside the gene matches: 6. CDR1 and CDR2 (germline): SGHVS, FQNEAQ. This CDR3 region has 16 residues. CDR3 region: CASSLDMAGGDNEQFF. The DNA for the CDR3 is TGTGCCAGCAGCTTAGATATGGCGGGGGGGGACAATGAGCAGTTCTTC.

The gene calls are TRBV18 and TRBJ1-1; D gene uncertain. This CDR3 comprises 13 residues. From germline, CDR1 is KGHSH and CDR2 LQKENI. With 6 bases removed from V and 6 bases from J, the gap between germline ends came to 14 bases. The CDR3 reads CASSMLEWAEAFF. CDR3 DNA sequence: TGTGCCAGCTCTATGCTAGAGTGGGCTGAAGCTTTCTTT. The complete variable domain, with remaining parts taken from reference TRBV18 and TRBJ1-1, reads NAGVMQNPRHLVRRRGQEARLRCSPMKGHSHVYWYRQLPEEGLKFMVYLQKENIIDESGMPKERFSAEFPKEGPSILRIQQVVRGDSAAYFCASSMLEWAEAFFGQGTRLTVV.

This chain connects TRBV5-5 to TRBJ2-1, with 9 bases matching TRBD2. Germline V lookup: CDR1 SGHKS, CDR2 YYEKEE (reference sequence). This CDR3 is built from 14 residues. With 0 bases clipped from V and 15 bases from J, the junction kept 10 bases outside the gene matches. The CDR3 nucleotides read TGTGCCAGCAGCTTGGGTAGCGGGAGATATAGGCCGTTCTTC. It yields the protein CASSLGSGRYRPFF.

The chain has TRBV19 and TRBJ2-3; maybe TRBD2 (5 bases). Germline loops: CDR1 LNHDA, CDR2 SQIVND (reference sequence). Trimming shortened V by 1 base and J by 4 bases, and 6 bases separated the two germline ends. CDR3 length: 13 amino acids. CDR3 nucleotide sequence: TGTGCCAGTAGTATAGTGCGGGCAGATACGCAGTATTTT. Amino acids: CASSIVRADTQYF.

The V gene is TRBV5-4, the J gene TRBJ1-1; D gene unclear. The CDR3 sequence is 15 residues long. Looked up from germline, CDR1 is SGHNT and CDR2 is YYREEE (reference sequence). Trimming cost V 0 bases and J 0 bases, with 9 bases left between them. CDR3: CASSLAGSMNTEAFF. DNA for the CDR3: TGTGCCAGCAGCTTGGCGGGGTCCATGAACACTGAAGCTTTCTTT.

This sequence joins TRBV15 and TRBJ1-5; 12 nucleotides line up with TRBD1. With V trimmed by 1 base and J by 4 bases, 2 bases remained unmatched. Germline CDR1 LNHNV, CDR2 YYDKDF (reference sequence). The CDR3 spans 16 residues. As DNA, the CDR3 is TGTGCCACCAGCAGAGGGGGACAGGGGGCGAATCAGCCCCAGCATTTT. It specifies CATSRGGQGANQPQHF.

The V gene is TRBV7-9, the J gene TRBJ2-1; D not resolved. CDR1 and CDR2 from the germline V gene are SEHNR and FQNEAQ (reference sequence). The V end lost 7 bases, the J end lost 5 bases, and 9 bases lay between the germline ends. This CDR3 is 12 amino acids long. The CDR3 nucleotides read TGTGCCAGCACCTCCCGGGACAATGAGCAGTTCTTC. This translates into CASTSRDNEQFF.

CDR3 sequence: CATSVAQSYNSPLHF. CDR3 in DNA: TGTGCCACCAGTGTTGCACAGTCATATAATTCACCCCTCCACTTT. The chain has TRBV24-1 and TRBJ1-6; no clear D gene. CDR1 and CDR2 from the germline V gene are KGHDR and SFDVKD. This CDR3 spans 15 amino acids. Trimming left V 5 bases short and J 4 bases short, with 11 bases between.

The V gene is TRBV27, the J gene TRBJ1-2, with 10 bases lining up with TRBD1. Germline V gene data show CDR1 as MNHEY and CDR2 as SMNVEV (reference sequence). Trimming cost V 4 bases and J 1 base; bases outside gene matches: 12. The CDR3 length is 18 residues. The CDR3 is CASSSNPWTGGSNYGYTF. As DNA, the CDR3 is TGTGCCAGCAGTTCCAACCCTTGGACAGGGGGTAGTAACTATGGCTACACCTTC.

The chain has TRBV11-2 and TRBJ2-7, with 7 bases fitting TRBD2. The length of the CDR3 is 16 residues. Germline V lookup: CDR1 SGHAT, CDR2 FQNNGV. Trimming at V came to 0 bases and at J to 4 bases, leaving 9 bases not matched to a gene. The CDR3 DNA sequence: TGTGCCAGCAGCTTAGATCTTGGGGGAGGGATGTACGAGCAGTACTTC. Its protein product is CASSLDLGGGMYEQYF.

This rearrangement joins TRBV5-8 to TRBJ1-1, with TRBD1 identical over 7 bases. Germline V lookup: CDR1 SGHTS, CDR2 YDEGEE. V shed 1 base, J shed 0 bases, and the junction held 6 bases outside the gene matches. The CDR3 runs to 16 residues. CDR3 nucleotides: TGTGCCAGCAGCTTGAGGTGGGACAGATTGAACACTGAAGCTTTCTTT. Amino acids: CASSLRWDRLNTEAFF.

This chain connects TRBV6-1 to TRBJ1-1; D possibly corresponds to TRBD1 (6 bases). The germline V and J ends were trimmed by 6 bases and 4 bases, with 15 bases remaining between them. This CDR3 has 14 amino acids. Looked up from germline, CDR1 is MNHNS and CDR2 is SASEGT. For the CDR3, the DNA is TGTGCCAGCAGAACGACTCCCAGGGGCACTGAAGCTTTCTTT. This encodes CASRTTPRGTEAFF.

The chain couples TRBV18 to TRBJ1-5, with D uncertain. V was pared by 2 bases and J by 5 bases, with 16 bases between. The germline V gene encodes CDR1 KGHSH and CDR2 LQKENI. This CDR3 region has 16 residues. This CDR3 reads CASSPETHPRYQPQHF. CDR3 DNA sequence: TGTGCCAGCTCACCAGAGACCCACCCGAGGTATCAGCCCCAGCATTTT.

The rearrangement links TRBV6-6 to TRBJ1-2; tentatively, D is TRBD1 (5 bases). The CDR3 is made up of 15 amino acids. The V gene's germline CDR1 is MNHNY and CDR2 SVGAGI (reference sequence). V was shortened by 7 bases and J by 6 bases, with 21 bases between the two germline ends. DNA of the CDR3: TGTGCCAGCATCTCCGGACGGGCAGGGTTGAATGGCTACACCTTC. This translates into CASISGRAGLNGYTF.

The chain combines TRBV13 with TRBJ1-1; 11 bases line up with TRBD1. Germline lookup yields CDR1 PRHDT and CDR2 FYEKMQ (reference sequence). There are 14 residues in the CDR3. The ends lost 4 bases at V and 4 bases at J; junction bases unmatched: 2. The DNA of the CDR3 is TGTGCCAGCAGCTGGGGACAGGGGGGCACTGAAGCTTTCTTT. Translation: CASSWGQGGTEAFF.

CDR3 DNA sequence: TGTGCCAGCCGTTCTGGACAGTCCCAAAACTATGGCTACACCTTC. It yields the protein CASRSGQSQNYGYTF. The chain has TRBV27 and TRBJ1-2; possible D gene TRBD1, 6 bases. The CDR3 covers 15 residues. The V gene lost 8 bases and the J gene lost 2 bases, with 18 bases spanning the gap. CDR1 and CDR2 from the germline V gene are MNHEY and SMNVEV (reference sequence).

This chain connects TRBV5-1 to TRBJ2-2; 11 nucleotides line up with TRBD2. V trimming: 6 bases; J trimming: 5 bases; junction bases outside the gene matches: 9. CDR3 length: 16 amino acids. In germline, CDR1 is SGHRS, CDR2 YFSETQ. The CDR3 here is CASTLAGGPRTGELFF. CDR3 bases: TGCGCCAGCACCCTAGCGGGGGGACCAAGAACCGGGGAGCTGTTTTTT.

The chain has TRBV7-8 and TRBJ2-7, with D unresolved. Germline V CDR1 and CDR2: SGHVS, FQNEAQ. V was pared by 1 base and J by 3 bases, with 10 bases between. This CDR3 is 14 amino acids long. CDR3 sequence reads: CASSLGPRSYEQYF. As DNA, the CDR3 is TGTGCCAGCAGCTTAGGCCCCCGCAGCTACGAGCAGTACTTC.

The chain is built from TRBV9 and TRBJ2-3; 10 nucleotides agree with TRBD2. The CDR3 covers 15 residues. Germline values: CDR1 SGDLS, CDR2 YYNGEE. Unmatched junction bases numbered 6, after V lost 5 bases and J lost 3 bases. CDR3 sequence: CASRPPGLATDTQYF. The CDR3 DNA reads as TGTGCCAGCAGGCCCCCGGGACTAGCGACAGATACGCAGTATTTT.

V and J are TRBV11-2 and TRBJ2-7; 8 positions match TRBD1. The germline V gene has CDR1 SGHAT and CDR2 FQNNGV. The J segment lost 5 bases and the V segment lost 1 base, leaving 7 bases of the junction unmatched. This CDR3 is built from 15 residues. The CDR3 reads CASSLVQGASDEQYF. Here the CDR3 DNA reads TGTGCCAGCAGCTTAGTTCAGGGGGCGTCTGACGAGCAGTACTTC.

V and J are TRBV5-8 and TRBJ2-5; TRBD1 matches 8 bases. V was clipped by 4 bases and J by 2 bases; unmatched bases: 7. CDR3 length equals 15 residues. Germline values: CDR1 SGHTS, CDR2 YDEGEE. The DNA for the CDR3 is TGTGCCAGCAGCACACAGGGGGGACCACAAGAGACCCAGTACTTC. Protein: CASSTQGGPQETQYF.

The chain uses TRBV19 and TRBJ2-1, with TRBD2 identical over 13 bases. The length of the CDR3 is 15 residues. V dropped 1 base and J dropped 7; count of bases not matched to a gene: 1. CDR1 and CDR2 from the germline V gene are LNHDA and SQIVND (reference sequence). CDR3 residues: CASSIVTSGGNEQFF. In DNA form, the CDR3 reads TGTGCCAGTAGTATAGTGACTAGCGGGGGGAATGAGCAGTTCTTC.

The chain joins TRBV18 to TRBJ1-1; D is possibly TRBD1 (5 bases). This CDR3 comprises 14 residues. Germline V gene lookup returns CDR1 KGHSH and CDR2 LQKENI. Trimming stripped 1 base from V and 0 bases from J, with 6 bases between. The CDR3 spells CASSPQGLNTEAFF. CDR3 nucleotide sequence: TGTGCCAGCTCACCACAGGGGCTGAACACTGAAGCTTTCTTT.

The chain employs TRBV10-3 and TRBJ1-5; a possible D gene is TRBD1 (6 bases). CDR1 is ENHRY and CDR2 is SYGVKD in the germline V gene. The CDR3 loop spans 15 amino acids. Trimming left V 5 bases short and J 5 bases short, with 16 bases between. The CDR3 protein is CAISYSGGRDQPQHF. CDR3 coding DNA: TGTGCCATCAGTTATAGCGGGGGGCGAGATCAGCCCCAGCATTTT.

The chain combines TRBV5-1 with TRBJ2-7; 9 bases line up with TRBD1. With 6 bases clipped from V and 2 bases from J, the junction kept 6 bases outside the gene matches. The CDR3 is 14 residues long. Germline CDR1 is SGHRS and CDR2 is YFSETQ. CDR3: CASKVTGGTYEQYF. The DNA for the CDR3 is TGCGCCAGCAAGGTAACAGGGGGCACCTACGAGCAGTACTTC.

This chain links TRBV7-3 with TRBJ2-5; 12 bases agree with TRBD1. CDR1 and CDR2 (germline): SGHTA, FQGTGA. With 3 bases clipped from V and 5 bases from J, the junction kept 10 bases outside the gene matches. This CDR3 is 17 amino acids long. This CDR3 is CASSFQGGQGAPETQYF. As DNA, the CDR3 is TGTGCCAGCAGCTTCCAGGGGGGACAGGGGGCGCCTGAGACCCAGTACTTC.